A single sample is the source of the 20 T cell receptor beta chains below, sequenced in a study of blood T cell repertoires in COVID-19. The assay was immunoSEQ multiplex PCR, and TCRdb's table has in-frame clones only and misses some. The profile shows 200,000 to 300,000 clones, about 79% of them singletons. The specimen was peripheral blood. These receptors originate from a man in his forties who had recovered from COVID-19.

The chain uses TRBV5-8 and TRBJ1-2; the D gene is possibly TRBD1 (6 bases). The CDR3 covers 13 residues. V gave up 4 bases and J gave up 8 bases, with 15 bases separating them. The germline V gene has CDR1 SGHTS and CDR2 YDEGEE. The CDR3 spells CASSRTGSGGYTF. The CDR3 coding sequence is TGTGCCAGCAGCCGTACAGGGTCGGGGGGCTACACCTTC.

CDR3 DNA sequence: TGCGCCAGCAGCTTGGGAGACCAAGAGACCCAGTACTTC. Translating it yields CASSLGDQETQYF. The chain links TRBV5-1 to TRBJ2-5; no clear D gene. The CDR3 covers 13 residues. The germline V gene has CDR1 SGHRS and CDR2 YFSETQ. The V end was cut by 0 bases, the J end by 0 bases, with 3 bases between. Full variable domain (outside the CDR3, taken from reference TRBV5-1 and TRBJ2-5): KAGVTQTPRYLIKTRGQQVTLSCSPISGHRSVSWYQQTPGQGLQFLFEYFSETQRNKGNFPGRFSGRQFSNSRSEMNVSTLELGDSALYLCASSLGDQETQYFGPGTRLLVL.

The J gene is TRBJ2-5, the V gene TRBV11-3; 10 nucleotides agree with TRBD1. This CDR3 has 14 residues. CDR1 is SGHNT, CDR2 YENEEA, per germline. V shed 6 bases and J 3 bases; nucleotides not matched to a gene: 4. CDR3 DNA: TGTGCCAGCAGAGCCGGGACAGGGGAAGAGACCCAGTACTTC. The encoded protein is CASRAGTGEETQYF.

This clone was observed a single time. This chain links TRBV7-8 with TRBJ1-2; 9 bases match TRBD1. Germline V lookup: CDR1 SGHVS, CDR2 FQNEAQ. After removal of 5 bases from V and 8 bases from J, the junction contained 9 bases not matched to a gene. The CDR3 length is 14 residues. The DNA of the CDR3 is TGTGCCAGCAGCCCAACGACAGGGGGTAGGGGCTACACCTTC. This gives the protein CASSPTTGGRGYTF. Combining the CDR3 with reference TRBV7-8 and TRBJ1-2 gives the whole variable domain GAGVSQSPRYKVAKRGQDVALRCDPISGHVSLFWYQQALGQGPEFLTYFQNEAQLDKSGLPSDRFFAERPEGSVSTLKIQRTQQEDSAVYLCASSPTTGGRGYTFGSGTRLTVV.

V gene TRBV4-1 combines with J gene TRBJ2-3; D call uncertain. Trimming cost V 1 base and J 0 bases, with 5 bases left between them. This CDR3 contains 14 residues. Germline loops: CDR1 MGHRA, CDR2 YSYEKL. The CDR3 loop reads CASSQVVSTDTQYF. The CDR3 DNA sequence: TGCGCCAGCAGCCAAGTCGTGAGCACAGATACGCAGTATTTT.

The chain carries TRBV30 and TRBJ2-5, with D maybe TRBD1 (5 bases). The CDR3 runs to 14 residues. V was cut by 0 bases and J by 3 bases, with 11 bases left in between. Germline V gene sequence: CDR1 GTSNPN, CDR2 SVGIG (reference sequence). CDR3 loop: CAWSVGGAEETQYF. CDR3 DNA: TGTGCCTGGAGTGTAGGTGGGGCAGAAGAGACCCAGTACTTC.

This CDR3 reads CASSYNDRALYGYTF. CDR3 nucleotide sequence: TGTGCCAGCAGTTACAACGACAGGGCCCTATATGGCTACACCTTC. The chain has TRBV6-6 and TRBJ1-2, with 7 positions matching TRBD1. V was pared by 2 bases and J by 5 bases, with 8 bases of the junction left unmatched. The CDR3 totals 15 residues. Germline V gene data show CDR1 as MNHNY and CDR2 as SVGAGI (reference sequence).

This clone was recorded once. The chain joins TRBV6-6 to TRBJ1-2; 9 bases are shared with TRBD1. Germline loops: CDR1 MNHNY, CDR2 SVGAGI (reference sequence). The CDR3 consists of 13 residues. V dropped 6 bases and J dropped 8; count of bases not matched to a gene: 7. CDR3 in DNA: TGTGCCAGCAGGATCGGGACAGGGAACGGCTACACCTTC. Its protein is CASRIGTGNGYTF.

The chain employs TRBV6-1 and TRBJ2-7; TRBD1 aligns across 10 bases. The length of the CDR3 is 15 residues. Germline-derived CDR1 and CDR2 are MNHNS and SASEGT. Trimming took 3 bases from V and 3 from J; bases not matched to a gene: 5. DNA of the CDR3: TGTGCCAGCAGTGATCAAGGACAGGGGGGCTACGAGCAGTACTTC. Its protein product is CASSDQGQGGYEQYF.

The V gene is TRBV21-1, the J gene TRBJ2-7; the D segment call TRBD2 is taken from the table without a DNA check. TRBV21-1 constitutes a pseudogene. The CDR3 length is 12 residues. The CDR3 coding sequence is TGTGCCAGCAGCAGGAGCTCCTACGAGCAGTACTTC. Residues: CASSRSSYEQYF.

This clone has just one count. CDR3 in amino acids: CASSQDTSSHFPYF. CDR3 DNA: TGCGCCAGCAGCCAAGATACTAGCTCGCATTTCCCGTACTTC. V is TRBV4-3 and J is TRBJ2-7; D perhaps matches TRBD2 (6 bases). The germline V gene has CDR1 LGHNA and CDR2 YSLEER. There are 14 residues in the CDR3. With 0 bases removed from V and 12 bases from J, the gap between germline ends came to 18 bases.

This chain uses TRBV7-9 with TRBJ1-4, with 9 positions matching TRBD1. The CDR3 is made up of 18 amino acids. With V trimmed by 4 bases and J by 0 bases, 9 bases remained unmatched. Germline CDR1 SEHNR, CDR2 FQNEAQ (reference sequence). The CDR3 loop is CASSSSYRGRTTNEKLFF. The CDR3 region has the DNA TGTGCCAGCAGCTCTTCGTACAGGGGGCGGACAACTAATGAAAAACTGTTTTTT.

The chain is built from TRBV27 and TRBJ1-1; the match to TRBD1 covers 8 bases. The germline CDR1 and CDR2 sequences are MNHEY and SMNVEV (reference sequence). V lost 5 bases and J lost 5; bases outside the gene matches: 13. The CDR3 totals 16 residues. In DNA, the CDR3 is TGTGCCAGCAGTCCCTCGTCCGGAGACAGGGGAACTGAAGCTTTCTTT. This codes for CASSPSSGDRGTEAFF.

The genes are TRBV5-1 and TRBJ2-5; D perhaps matches TRBD2 (7 bases). Germline V gene sequence: CDR1 SGHRS, CDR2 YFSETQ. V lost 6 bases and J 3 bases, leaving 18 bases between the germline ends. CDR3 length: 15 amino acids. The CDR3 DNA follows: TGCGCCAGCAACCCCGAGGGGGGGCCGGAAGAGACCCAGTACTTC. It yields the protein CASNPEGGPEETQYF.

This clone was picked up a small number of times. The chain combines TRBV6-2 or TRBV6-3 with TRBJ2-7; D not certain. The CDR3 sequence is 13 residues long. V dropped 3 bases and J dropped 4 bases, with 10 bases sitting between them. CDR1 and CDR2 from the germline V gene are MNHEY and SVGEGT. The CDR3 nucleotides read TGTGCCAGCAGTTATCTCCTAGGATACGAGCAGTACTTC. Encoded protein: CASSYLLGYEQYF.

This clone has only a few counts. The V and J genes are TRBV3-1 (or the pseudogene TRBV3-2) and TRBJ2-1; 9 nucleotides line up with TRBD2. This CDR3 contains 15 residues. V was pared by 4 bases and J by 11 bases, with 12 bases of the junction left unmatched. The germline V gene encodes CDR1 LGHDT and CDR2 YNNKEL (reference sequence). CDR3 nucleotide sequence: TGTGCCAGCAGCCGATCGACTAGCGGTCAGACGAAGCAGTTCTTC. This translates into CASSRSTSGQTKQFF.

CDR3 nucleotides: TGTGCCAGCAGCTGGGACATCCAAGAGACCCAGTACTTC. Translated, it gives CASSWDIQETQYF. The rearrangement links TRBV5-6 to TRBJ2-5, with a weak D call TRBD1 (6 bases). The V gene lost 3 bases and the J gene lost 1 base, with 7 bases spanning the gap. Germline-derived CDR1 and CDR2 are SGHDT and YYEEEE. The CDR3 is 13 amino acids.

The chain joins TRBV30 to TRBJ1-5; the D is unclear. V lost 0 bases to trimming and J lost 11 bases, with 14 bases between them. Looked up from germline, CDR1 is GTSNPN and CDR2 is SVGIG (reference sequence). CDR3 length: 13 amino acids. CDR3 loop: CAWSVRIDMAQHF. CDR3 bases: TGTGCCTGGAGTGTACGTATTGACATGGCCCAGCATTTT.

The rearrangement joins TRBV15 to TRBJ2-6; D is uncertain. Looked up from germline, CDR1 is LNHNV and CDR2 is YYDKDF (reference sequence). CDR3 size: 16 residues. Trimming removed 1 base from V and 0 bases from J, with 7 bases in between. CDR3 coding DNA: TGTGCCACCAGCAGAGCCTATAGCTCTGGGGCCAACGTCCTGACTTTC. Translated: CATSRAYSSGANVLTF. Full variable domain (outside the CDR3, taken from reference TRBV15 and TRBJ2-6): DAMVIQNPRYQVTQFGKPVTLSCSQTLNHNVMYWYQQKSSQAPKLLFHYYDKDFNNEADTPDNFQSRRPNTSFCFLDIRSPGLGDTAMYLCATSRAYSSGANVLTFGAGSRLTVL.

The rearrangement links TRBV11-3 to TRBJ1-1; the match to TRBD1 covers 9 bases. The V gene's germline CDR1 is SGHNT and CDR2 YENEEA. This CDR3 is 16 amino acids long. V lost 1 base and J lost 1; bases outside the gene matches: 4. The CDR3 here is CASSLGGQGRNTEAFF. The CDR3 DNA reads as TGTGCCAGCAGCTTAGGGGGACAGGGAAGGAACACTGAAGCTTTCTTT.